This T cell receptor (beta chain) was sequenced during a study of blood T cells in healthy people across ages. This clonotype was counted a single time. Per germline, CDR1 SGHTA and CDR2 FQGNSA. The CDR3 has 15 residues. V lost 3 bases to trimming and J lost 7 bases, with 13 bases between them. With a J-beta primer mix and a sample-barcoded 5' primer, a second PCR ran about 7 to 12 cycles. TCRdb independently ran MiXCR on the 5' RACE reads; one entry per CDR3 protein. The data contain under 2 million distinct CDR3 sequences, about 31% of them singletons. The receptor comes from a woman in her thirties in good health. Source material: blood. The genes are TRBV7-2 and TRBJ1-6, with D hard to call. In DNA, the CDR3 is TGTGCCAGCAGCTTGACCGGGGTAGGGAATTCACCCCTCCACTTT. Encoded protein: CASSLTGVGNSPLHF.